Sequencing of this TCR beta chain was carried out in a study of blood T cells in healthy people across ages. Study-wide points: More naive CD4+ cells and higher diversity marked long-lived donors relative to aged donors.

With regard to this clonotype: Its antigen remains unidentified.

Trimming pared 5 bases from V and 3 bases from J, leaving 13 bases between. CDR3 length: 15 amino acids. A second PCR of about 6 to 12 cycles used a sample-barcoded 5' primer and a J-beta primer mix. TCRdb called the 5' RACE reads again in MiXCR, with one record for every CDR3 protein. The sample lists some 1.8 million distinct CDR3 sequences, approximately 39% occurring once. Sample: blood. The clonotype comes from a human donor in good health. The genes are TRBV12-3 or TRBV12-4 and TRBJ1-4; D is perhaps TRBD1 (5 bases). The CDR3 is CASSPLGRANEKLFF. CDR3 bases: TGTGCCAGCAGTCCTCTGGGGCGAGCTAATGAAAAACTGTTTTTT.